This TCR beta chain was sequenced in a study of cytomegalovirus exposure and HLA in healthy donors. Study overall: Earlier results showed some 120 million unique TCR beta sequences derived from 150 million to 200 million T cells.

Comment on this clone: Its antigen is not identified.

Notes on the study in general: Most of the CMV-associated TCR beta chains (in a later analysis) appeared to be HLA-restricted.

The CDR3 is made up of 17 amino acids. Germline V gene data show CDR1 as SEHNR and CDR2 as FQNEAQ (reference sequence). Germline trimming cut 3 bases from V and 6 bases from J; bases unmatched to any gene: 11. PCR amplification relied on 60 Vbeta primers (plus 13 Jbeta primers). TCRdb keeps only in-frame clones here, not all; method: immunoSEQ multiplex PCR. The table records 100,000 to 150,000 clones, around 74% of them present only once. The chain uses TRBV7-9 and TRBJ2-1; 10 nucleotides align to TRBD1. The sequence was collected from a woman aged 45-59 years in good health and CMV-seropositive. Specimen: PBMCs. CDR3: CASSFSRPGQGPNEQFF. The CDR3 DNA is TGTGCCAGCAGCTTTAGCCGACCGGGACAGGGGCCCAATGAGCAGTTCTTC.